This T cell receptor (beta chain) was recovered during a study of PD-L1 blockade in urothelial cancer. V was trimmed by 4 bases and J by 8 bases, leaving 21 bases between them. In germline, CDR1 is SGHKS, CDR2 YYEKEE (reference sequence). CDR3 size: 15 residues. Time point noted: pretreatment peripheral blood. Sequenced by immunoSEQ multiplex PCR; TCRdb stores in-frame clones only, minus some. Among some 80,000 clones listed, around four fifths were seen once. This clone was picked up one time. This chain joins TRBV5-5 and TRBJ1-1; the D gene is possibly TRBD1 (5 bases). The source material was PBMCs, sampled around atezolizumab (anti-PD-L1) treatment. The TCR comes from a man in his forties with urothelial cancer. CDR3 region: CASSPRGAGGVEAFF. In DNA, the CDR3 is TGTGCCAGCAGCCCGAGAGGGGCGGGGGGAGTAGAAGCTTTCTTT.